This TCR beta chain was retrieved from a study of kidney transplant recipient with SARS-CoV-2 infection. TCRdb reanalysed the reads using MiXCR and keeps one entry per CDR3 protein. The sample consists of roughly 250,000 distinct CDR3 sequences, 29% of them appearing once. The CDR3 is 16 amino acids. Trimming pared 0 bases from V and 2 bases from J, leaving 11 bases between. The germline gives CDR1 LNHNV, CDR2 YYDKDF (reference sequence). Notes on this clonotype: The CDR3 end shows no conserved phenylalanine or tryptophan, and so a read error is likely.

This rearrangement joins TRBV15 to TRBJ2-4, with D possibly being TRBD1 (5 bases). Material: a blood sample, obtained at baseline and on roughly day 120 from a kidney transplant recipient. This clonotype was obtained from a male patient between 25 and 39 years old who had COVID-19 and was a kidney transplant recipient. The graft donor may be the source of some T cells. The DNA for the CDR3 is TGTGCCACCAGCAGAGACAGGGAAACGACCAAAAACATTCAGTACCTC. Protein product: CATSRDRETTKNIQYL.